These T cell receptor beta chains were read from a single sample in a study of metastatic and nonmetastatic thyroid tumors. TCRdb re-called the PCR reads with MiXCR. The profile shows roughly 16,000 clones, around a sixth of them singletons. Sequencing was done on a sample of blood. These receptors were taken from a female donor with papillary thyroid cancer or a benign thyroid nodule (not recorded which). Some clones in this sample may be carry-over from other donors' samples. CDR3s include the opening cysteine and the closing phenylalanine or tryptophan. D genes are given only for firm matches.

v_gene	len	d_gene	j_gene	CDR3aa
TRBV19	15	TRBD1	TRBJ1-1	CATSRGGRLNTEAFF
TRBV13	17	NA	TRBJ1-5	CASSFLGGGGSNQPQHF
TRBV6-1	17	TRBD1	TRBJ2-7	CASGTRDRGFFSYEQYF
TRBV4-1	15	NA	TRBJ1-5	CASSQGGFGNQPQHF
TRBV24-1	14	NA	TRBJ2-3	CATSDLGREDTQYF
TRBV30	16	TRBD1	TRBJ1-1	CAWTPAGGTQNTEAFF
TRBV6-1	16	NA	TRBJ1-5	CASSDQTGQSNQPQHF
TRBV5-1	17	TRBD2	TRBJ2-1	CASTPGSGGHSYNEQFF
TRBV10-3	15	NA	TRBJ1-1	CAISGRGGIDTEAFF
TRBV18	14	TRBD1	TRBJ2-7	CASSPQQGAKEQYF
TRBV19	18	NA	TRBJ2-6	CASSIRTVQSSGANVLTF
TRBV4-1	12	NA	TRBJ2-7	CASSQVGDEQYF
TRBV11-2	13	TRBD1	TRBJ2-7	CASRGQGAQEQYF
TRBV18	16	TRBD1	TRBJ2-1	CASSPPGDRRSNEQFF
TRBV4-1	14	NA	TRBJ1-2	CASSQGGHDYGYTF
TRBV28	14	NA	TRBJ1-1	CASSNPGTYTEAFF
TRBV2	12	NA	TRBJ2-2	CASSTVAGELFF
TRBV5-1	15	NA	TRBJ1-1	CASSSQGQSNTEAFF
TRBV7-8	17	NA	TRBJ2-2	CASSQAGSSWNTGELFF
TRBV24-1	13	NA	TRBJ2-3	CATSDISVDTQYF
TRBV20-1	15	NA	TRBJ1-1	CSARPWGTPDTEAFF
TRBV7-2	15	TRBD2	TRBJ2-7	CASSFSGGLAGLQHF
TRBV2	14	TRBD1	TRBJ1-4	CASIPTGMGEKLFF
TRBV6-1	15	TRBD1	TRBJ2-5	CASSGLDRGRETQYF
TRBV6-1	15	NA	TRBJ1-2	CASSEAGGVNYGYTF
TRBV18	13	NA	TRBJ1-1	CASSYQRGTEAFF
TRBV12-3/TRBV12-4	13	NA	TRBJ1-3	CAIGASPGNTIYF
TRBV5-5	14	NA	TRBJ2-7	CASSSAREAHEQYF
TRBV4-1	17	NA	TRBJ2-3	CASSQRGGSSSTDTQYF
TRBV9	15	NA	TRBJ2-1	CASSEGGGAKYEQFF
TRBV5-1	17	NA	TRBJ1-3	CASSLTPRTASGNTIYF
TRBV2	14	NA	TRBJ2-7	CASSQRPSSYEQYF
TRBV5-1	15	NA	TRBJ1-1	CASSLGYRDGTEAFF
TRBV30	14	NA	TRBJ2-3	CAWSPSELTDTQYF
TRBV5-6	15	TRBD1	TRBJ1-2	CASTTGAGGNYGYTF
TRBV20-1	14	TRBD2	TRBJ2-5	CSATGGRARETQYF
TRBV18	14	NA	TRBJ2-2	CASSPSWGEGELFF
TRBV7-2	13	TRBD2	TRBJ2-1	CASSLGLAGEQFF
TRBV10-3	14	TRBD1	TRBJ1-2	CVIIESSGQGGYTF
TRBV11-2	13	NA	TRBJ2-7	CASSPSGLHEQYF
TRBV10-3	14	TRBD1	TRBJ1-3	CADRDRSSGNTIYF
TRBV5-1	16	TRBD2	TRBJ2-2	CASSLGGLAGTGELFF
TRBV5-4	15	NA	TRBJ1-4	CASSMEAGTNEKLFF
TRBV20-1	12	NA	TRBJ2-5	CSGSGTWETQYF
TRBV12-3/TRBV12-4	14	NA	TRBJ1-5	CASIPEESNQPQHF
TRBV2	16	NA	TRBJ1-5	CASSEAVLGSNQPQHF
TRBV5-5	12	NA	TRBJ2-3	CASSLDTDTQYF
TRBV5-5	15	NA	TRBJ2-1	CASRHSGSSYNEQFF
TRBV7-9	12	NA	TRBJ2-7	CASSLLGNEQYF
TRBV18	15	TRBD1	TRBJ2-1	CASSPMGQGSNEQFF
TRBV6-1	16	TRBD1	TRBJ2-2	CASGRTGPANTGELFF
TRBV20-1	13	NA	TRBJ2-5	CSARIGGRETQYF